These T cell receptor beta chains were read from a single sample in a study of beta chain features in type 1 diabetes. Profiling relied on immunoSEQ multiplex PCR, and the TCRdb table lists in-frame clones only, not all of them. The sample has about 410,000 clones, roughly 13% seen once. Input material: naive CD4+ T cells from blood. These receptors came from a man aged 30 to 39 in good health. The CDR3 runs from the conserved cysteine through the conserved F or W. The D gene is left open where the match is weak. Expanded clones get a size class; other rows say once, few or many, or leave the size out.

j_call,d_call,v_call,clone_size,cdr3_aa,cdr3_nt
TRBJ1-4,NA,TRBV5-6,few,CASSSRGDNEKLFF,TGTGCCAGCAGCTCCAGGGGAGATAATGAAAAACTGTTTTTT
TRBJ2-3,TRBD2,TRBV29-1,NA,CSAGLVHTDTQYF,TGCAGCGCCGGACTAGTTCACACAGATACGCAGTATTTT
TRBJ1-1,NA,TRBV29-1,NA,CSVGGSFTEAFF,TGCAGCGTTGGGGGGTCGTTCACTGAAGCTTTCTTT
TRBJ2-4,NA,TRBV9,NA,CASSVAGGVQYF,TGTGCCAGCAGCGTAGCGGGGGGCGTTCAGTACTTC
TRBJ2-5,TRBD2,TRBV7-8,NA,CASSSRQRGIAGETQYF,TGTGCCAGCAGCTCTCGCCAGCGGGGAATAGCGGGAGAGACCCAGTACTTC
TRBJ2-4,NA,TRBV7-9,NA,CASSFDRRGAKNIQYF,TGTGCCAGCAGCTTCGACCGGCGGGGAGCCAAAAACATTCAGTACTTC
TRBJ2-1,NA,TRBV20-1,NA,CSAIHNEQFF,TGCAGTGCTATCCACAATGAGCAGTTCTTC
TRBJ2-1,NA,TRBV6-5,NA,CASSGPTGDEQFF,TGTGCCAGCAGTGGCCCGACTGGCGATGAGCAGTTCTTC
TRBJ2-5,NA,TRBV6-1,few,CASSEPWETQYF,TGTGCCAGCAGTGAACCCTGGGAGACCCAGTACTTC
TRBJ1-5,NA,TRBV30,few,CAWSVPGNQPQHF,TGTGCCTGGAGTGTGCCGGGGAATCAGCCCCAGCATTTT
TRBJ1-1,NA,TRBV6-1,NA,CASVGFVNTEAFF,TGTGCCAGCGTCGGGTTTGTTAACACTGAAGCTTTCTTT
TRBJ1-2,TRBD1,TRBV7-9,NA,CASSLVSGTGTRYTF,TGTGCCAGCAGCTTAGTATCCGGGACAGGGACACGCTACACCTTC
TRBJ1-5,NA,TRBV14,NA,CASQPQHF,TGTGCCAGTCAGCCCCAGCATTTT
TRBJ2-1,NA,TRBV20-1,few,CSADNYNEQFF,TGCAGTGCGGATAACTACAATGAGCAGTTCTTC
TRBJ2-1,NA,TRBV28,few,CASSPGWSSYNEQFF,TGTGCCAGCAGCCCCGGCTGGAGCTCCTACAATGAGCAGTTCTTC
TRBJ2-1,TRBD2,TRBV29-1,NA,CSVGTRLAGPYNEQFF,TGCAGCGTGGGGACCAGACTAGCGGGACCGTACAATGAGCAGTTCTTC
TRBJ2-1,NA,TRBV14,few,CASSQDAHLGYNEQFF,TGTGCCAGCAGCCAAGATGCCCACTTAGGCTACAATGAGCAGTTCTTC
TRBJ2-7,NA,TRBV7-2,NA,CASSFGTGPYEQYF,TGTGCCAGCAGCTTTGGGACGGGTCCTTACGAGCAGTACTTC
TRBJ1-1,NA,TRBV15,NA,CATSRASAANTEAFF,TGTGCCACCAGCAGAGCTTCGGCGGCTAACACTGAAGCTTTCTTT
TRBJ2-6,NA,TRBV9,once,CASSANGGRNSGANVLTF,TGTGCCAGCAGCGCGAATGGGGGCAGGAACTCTGGGGCCAACGTCCTGACTTTC
TRBJ2-3,NA,TRBV19,NA,CASSSGASLTDTQYF,TGTGCCAGTAGTAGTGGGGCCTCTCTCACAGATACGCAGTATTTT
TRBJ2-2,NA,TRBV7-2,few,CASSRLNTGELFF,TGTGCCAGCAGCCGGTTGAACACCGGGGAGCTGTTTTTT
TRBJ2-1,TRBD1,TRBV7-4,NA,CASSLVDRGYGNPIRLTLEQFF,TGTGCCAGCAGCTTAGTCGACAGGGGGTACGGTAACCCAATACGTTTAACTCTTGAGCAGTTCTTC
TRBJ1-1,NA,TRBV30,few,CAWISRPTEAFF,TGTGCCTGGATCAGCAGACCCACTGAAGCTTTCTTT
TRBJ1-1,NA,TRBV5-6,few,CASRPWTENTEAFF,TGTGCCAGCAGACCTTGGACAGAGAACACTGAAGCTTTCTTT
TRBJ1-1,NA,TRBV18,few,CASSPPNTEAFF,TGTGCCAGCTCACCACCGAACACTGAAGCTTTCTTT
TRBJ1-2,NA,TRBV29-1,NA,CSVGDGTYGYTF,TGCAGCGTGGGGGACGGGACTTATGGCTACACCTTC
TRBJ1-2,NA,TRBV6-6,NA,CASSRDRSYGYTF,TGTGCCAGCAGCCGAGACAGGTCGTATGGCTACACCTTC
TRBJ1-1,TRBD1,TRBV30,NA,CAWSNLPGQGNTEAFF,TGTGCCTGGAGTAATCTACCGGGACAGGGGAACACTGAAGCTTTCTTT
TRBJ2-3,TRBD1,TRBV30,NA,CAWSVQGTDTQYF,TGTGCCTGGAGTGTACAGGGGACAGATACGCAGTATTTT
TRBJ2-1,TRBD2,TRBV6-4,few,CASSEREGPYNEQFF,TGTGCCAGCAGTGAGCGGGAGGGTCCCTACAATGAGCAGTTCTTC
TRBJ2-1,NA,TRBV2,NA,CASSADSRGKFF,TGTGCCAGCAGCGCGGACTCGAGGGGCAAGTTCTTC
TRBJ2-3,NA,TRBV2,few,CASSPADTQYF,TGTGCCAGCAGTCCGGCAGATACGCAGTATTTT
TRBJ1-2,NA,TRBV7-9,few,CASSFGQSYGYTF,TGTGCCAGCAGCTTCGGGCAGAGCTATGGCTACACCTTC
TRBJ2-1,TRBD1,TRBV7-2,NA,CASSLSGQGYEQFF,TGTGCCAGCAGCTTATCGGGACAGGGGTATGAGCAGTTCTTC
TRBJ1-5,NA,TRBV7-9,NA,CASSLDGSGGQPQHF,TGTGCCAGCAGCTTAGATGGCAGCGGGGGTCAGCCCCAGCATTTT
TRBJ1-5,TRBD1,TRBV15,NA,CATSRDLVTGRQPQHF,TGTGCCACCAGCAGAGATCTGGTGACAGGGAGGCAGCCCCAGCATTTT
TRBJ2-6,TRBD2,TRBV7-2,NA,CASSPRGGSGANVLTF,TGTGCCAGCAGCCCCCGGGGGGGGTCTGGGGCCAACGTCCTGACTTTC
TRBJ1-2,NA,TRBV15,NA,CATSRDRAANYGYTF,TGTGCCACCAGCAGAGACCGGGCCGCTAACTATGGCTACACCTTC
TRBJ2-1,NA,TRBV4-1,NA,CASSEGPGRRVGEQFF,TGCGCCAGCAGCGAGGGGCCGGGACGGCGGGTTGGGGAGCAGTTCTTC
TRBJ2-3,TRBD2,TRBV5-1,few,CASSSGLTSGRDTQYF,TGCGCCAGCAGCTCGGGACTGACTAGCGGGAGAGATACGCAGTATTTT
TRBJ1-5,NA,TRBV25-1,NA,CASSEGFQPQHF,TGTGCCAGCAGTGAGGGTTTTCAGCCCCAGCATTTT
TRBJ2-5,NA,TRBV20-1,few,CSAELETQYF,TGCAGTGCTGAGCTAGAGACCCAGTACTTC
TRBJ1-3,NA,TRBV10-3,few,CAISETGASGNTIYF,TGTGCCATCAGTGAGACAGGAGCCTCTGGAAACACCATATATTTT
TRBJ2-1,NA,TRBV4-3,few,CASSRPPNEQFF,TGCGCCAGCAGCCGCCCTCCTAATGAGCAGTTCTTC
TRBJ2-7,NA,TRBV11-2,few,CASSKRDRAYEQYF,TGTGCCAGCAGCAAACGGGACCGAGCCTACGAGCAGTACTTC
TRBJ2-5,NA,TRBV19,NA,CASSQGGETQYF,TGTGCCAGTAGCCAGGGAGGAGAGACCCAGTACTTC
TRBJ2-1,TRBD2,TRBV10-3,NA,CATANSGRNEQFF,TGTGCCACCGCCAACAGCGGGAGGAATGAGCAGTTCTTC
TRBJ2-2,NA,TRBV19,few,CASSILRAGELFF,TGTGCCAGTAGTATCCTTCGCGCCGGGGAGCTGTTTTTT
TRBJ2-4,NA,TRBV29-1,many,CSVVQGPVAKNIQYF,TGCAGCGTTGTTCAGGGGCCGGTAGCCAAAAACATTCAGTACTTC
TRBJ2-6,NA,TRBV6-5,NA,CASSGNGAGANVLTF,TGTGCCAGCAGTGGCAACGGAGCTGGGGCCAACGTCCTGACTTTC
TRBJ2-3,NA,TRBV29-1,few,CSHKSGTHTDTQYF,TGCAGCCACAAGTCCGGGACCCACACAGATACGCAGTATTTT